What follows are 29 T cell receptor beta chains derived from one specimen sequenced in a study of identical twins. Via MiXCR, TCRdb re-called the 5' RACE reads, giving one row per CDR3 protein. The sample lists 450,000 or so distinct CDR3 sequences, less than 20% occurring once. Input material: naive T cells sorted from blood. These TCRs come from a man aged 50 to 59 in good health.

This chain connects TRBV6-1 to TRBJ2-7, with D perhaps TRBD1 (6 bases). V was clipped by 5 bases and J by 0 bases, with 17 bases between them. Germline CDR1 reads MNHNS; CDR2 reads SASEGT. The CDR3 covers 16 residues. The CDR3: CASSPLGGASSYEQYF. DNA for the CDR3: TGTGCCAGCAGTCCCCTTGGGGGCGCTTCCTCCTACGAGCAGTACTTC.

The CDR3 DNA reads as TGTGCCAGCAGTCGTTACCCCCCCTACGAGCAGTACTTC. Translated: CASSRYPPYEQYF. The rearrangement joins TRBV12-3 or TRBV12-4 to TRBJ2-7; D unresolved. The ends were cut back, 5 bases at V and 2 bases at J, with 10 bases in the middle. This CDR3 contains 13 residues.

Written as DNA, the CDR3 is TGTGCCATCAGTGAAGTAGCGGGAAACACAGATACGCAGTATTTT. Its protein product is CAISEVAGNTDTQYF. The chain combines TRBV10-3 with TRBJ2-3, with 8 bases lining up with TRBD2. Trimming took 3 bases from V and 2 from J; bases not matched to a gene: 4. The germline CDR1 and CDR2 sequences are ENHRY and SYGVKD. The CDR3 extends over 15 amino acids.

The genes are TRBV20-1 and TRBJ2-1, with 11 bases aligning to TRBD2. Germline V gives CDR1 DFQATT, CDR2 SNEGSKA (reference sequence). This CDR3 contains 16 residues. The V and J ends lost 1 base and 9 bases, in that order; junction bases with no gene match: 11. This CDR3 is CSARGGTSGRPPEQFF. The CDR3 DNA sequence: TGCAGTGCTAGAGGGGGGACTAGCGGACGACCCCCTGAGCAGTTCTTC.

This clonotype has at least ten counts. CDR3: CASSLEVGTDTQYF. The CDR3 region has the DNA TGCGCCAGCAGCTTGGAAGTAGGCACAGATACGCAGTATTTT. The V gene is TRBV5-1, the J gene TRBJ2-3, with D hard to call. The V and J ends lost 0 bases and 1 base respectively, with 6 bases between them. The CDR3 is made up of 14 amino acids. Germline V gene data show CDR1 as SGHRS and CDR2 as YFSETQ.

This clonotype was recorded a few times. V usage is TRBV4-1 and J usage is TRBJ1-1; TRBD1 is a possible D gene (5 bases). Trimming took 1 base from V and 12 from J, leaving 21 bases between them. Germline V gene lookup returns CDR1 MGHRA and CDR2 YSYEKL. This CDR3 contains 15 residues. CDR3 bases: TGCGCCAGCAGCCAAGTGACAGTCACGTTCCCCTCGACTTTCTTT. It encodes CASSQVTVTFPSTFF.

The chain links TRBV11-2 to TRBJ2-7, with D possibly being TRBD2 (6 bases). The length of the CDR3 is 13 residues. Germline V gene lookup returns CDR1 SGHAT and CDR2 FQNNGV. Trimming pared 0 bases from V and 6 bases from J, leaving 9 bases between. The CDR3 loop is CASSLDLGGEQYF. CDR3 sequence (DNA): TGTGCCAGCAGCTTAGATCTGGGGGGCGAGCAGTACTTC. The whole variable domain, remainder taken from reference TRBV11-2 and TRBJ2-7, is EAGVAQSPRYKIIEKRQSVAFWCNPISGHATLYWYQQILGQGPKLLIQFQNNGVVDDSQLPKDRFSAERLKGVDSTLKIQPAKLEDSAVYLCASSLDLGGEQYFGPGTRLTVT.

The gene calls are TRBV29-1 and TRBJ2-2; 7 bases map to TRBD2. Germline V gene sequence: CDR1 SQVTM, CDR2 ANQGSEA. J gave up 6 bases and V 6 bases, and 4 bases lay outside the gene matches. CDR3 size: 12 residues. The CDR3 here is CSVFGGAGELFF. CDR3 DNA sequence: TGCAGCGTGTTTGGGGGGGCCGGGGAGCTGTTTTTT.

This chain links TRBV6-2 or TRBV6-3 with TRBJ2-4, with 10 positions matching TRBD2. Germline V gene lookup returns CDR1 MNHEY and CDR2 SVGEGT. The CDR3 runs 14 residues. J gave up 8 bases and V 7 bases, and 8 bases lay outside the gene matches. This CDR3 is CASKLAGTTHIQYF. The DNA of the CDR3 is TGTGCCAGCAAACTAGCGGGAACAACCCACATTCAGTACTTC.

The chain is built from TRBV11-2 and TRBJ2-1, with 10 positions matching TRBD2. With 1 base clipped from V and 7 bases from J, the junction kept 7 bases outside the gene matches. CDR3 length: 16 residues. Germline assignment: CDR1 SGHAT and CDR2 FQNNGV. The CDR3 DNA is TGTGCCAGCAGCTTAGGTTCTAGCGGGGGACCGAATGAGCAGTTCTTC. It translates to CASSLGSSGGPNEQFF. Looking up the rest from reference TRBV11-2 and TRBJ2-1 gives the full variable domain: EAGVAQSPRYKIIEKRQSVAFWCNPISGHATLYWYQQILGQGPKLLIQFQNNGVVDDSQLPKDRFSAERLKGVDSTLKIQPAKLEDSAVYLCASSLGSSGGPNEQFFGPGTRLTVL.

The chain carries TRBV5-1 and TRBJ2-1, with D hard to call. Deletions cut 0 bases from V and 3 bases from J, with 13 bases between. Germline assignment: CDR1 SGHRS and CDR2 YFSETQ. The CDR3 has 16 residues. The CDR3 DNA is TGCGCCAGCAGCTTGGCCCGAGTAACTGTCTACAATGAGCAGTTCTTC. Its translation: CASSLARVTVYNEQFF.

The count of this clonotype is one. The rearrangement links TRBV6-2 or TRBV6-3 to TRBJ1-2; no definite D call. This CDR3 has 14 amino acids. Germline loops: CDR1 MNHEY, CDR2 SVGEGT. V was clipped by 0 bases and J by 1 base, with 6 bases between them. The CDR3 is CASSYSFVNYGYTF. CDR3 in DNA: TGTGCCAGCAGTTACTCGTTCGTTAACTATGGCTACACCTTC.

The chain combines TRBV5-1 with TRBJ2-3, with a possible D match to TRBD1 (6 bases). Trimming pared 4 bases from V and 0 bases from J, leaving 15 bases between. This CDR3 has 16 residues. Germline values: CDR1 SGHRS, CDR2 YFSETQ. This chain's CDR3 is CASSNPRGASTDTQYF. Written as DNA, the CDR3 is TGCGCCAGCAGCAACCCCAGGGGAGCTAGCACAGATACGCAGTATTTT.

This clonotype was counted a few times. V gene TRBV6-2 or TRBV6-3 combines with J gene TRBJ1-5; 7 nucleotides align to TRBD1. The CDR3 runs 16 residues. CDR1 is MNHEY, CDR2 SVGEGT, per germline. The V and J ends lost 0 bases and 6 bases, in that order; junction bases with no gene match: 8. Here the CDR3 reads CASSYSDRPMGQPQHF. The CDR3 DNA sequence: TGTGCCAGCAGTTACTCGGACAGGCCGATGGGTCAGCCCCAGCATTTT.

CDR3 in amino acids: CSVEGGGPSYEQYF. CDR3 nucleotide sequence: TGCAGCGTTGAGGGCGGGGGGCCCTCCTACGAGCAGTACTTC. The chain is built from TRBV29-1 and TRBJ2-7, with 8 bases lining up with TRBD2. Germline V gives CDR1 SQVTM, CDR2 ANQGSEA. The CDR3 extends over 14 amino acids. The junction had 4 bases not matched to a gene; V was cut back by 3 bases and J by 0 bases.

This clonotype showed up just a few times. The chain carries TRBV24-1 and TRBJ2-2; D perhaps matches TRBD2 (7 bases). V was shortened by 7 bases and J by 3 bases, with 17 bases between the two germline ends. The V gene's germline CDR1 is KGHDR and CDR2 SFDVKD. The CDR3 is 16 residues long. As DNA, the CDR3 is TGTGCCACCAGCCCGAGGGGGACTAAGGACACCGGGGAGCTGTTTTTT. Its protein is CATSPRGTKDTGELFF.

This clonotype was counted only a few times. V is TRBV2 and J is TRBJ1-5, with D perhaps TRBD1 (6 bases). This CDR3 has 15 residues. The V end lost 6 bases, the J end lost 0 bases, and 12 bases lay between the germline ends. The V gene's germline CDR1 is SNHLY and CDR2 FYNNEI. The DNA of the CDR3 is TGTGCCAGCAGATGGACAGCTTATAGCAATCAGCCCCAGCATTTT. It encodes CASRWTAYSNQPQHF.

The chain is built from TRBV5-1 and TRBJ2-1; 11 bases agree with TRBD2. Per the germline V gene, CDR1 is SGHRS and CDR2 is YFSETQ. CDR3 length: 19 residues. Trimming took 0 bases from V and 0 from J; bases not matched to a gene: 8. This CDR3 reads CASSLVTVAGGLSYNEQFF. Here the CDR3 DNA reads TGCGCCAGCAGCTTGGTGACCGTAGCGGGGGGGCTCTCCTACAATGAGCAGTTCTTC.

This clonotype was observed many times. The CDR3 nucleotides are TGTGCCAGCAGTAATTCGGGCCTCGGAGCTAACTATGGCTACACCTTC. Residues: CASSNSGLGANYGYTF. The chain joins TRBV6-5 to TRBJ1-2; D remains unclear. V was cut by 5 bases and J by 0 bases, with 16 bases left in between. CDR3 length equals 16 residues. Germline V CDR1 and CDR2: MNHEY, SVGAGI.

This clonotype was counted a few times. This chain connects TRBV9 to TRBJ2-3; D may correspond to TRBD1 or TRBD2 (5 bases each). Germline V CDR1 and CDR2: SGDLS, YYNGEE. Trimming removed 0 bases at V and 8 bases at J, with 10 bases between. CDR3 size: 13 residues. The CDR3 is CASSVGEQGTQYF. The CDR3 nucleotides are TGTGCCAGCAGCGTAGGGGAGCAGGGTACGCAGTATTTT.

This clonotype was observed a few times. V gene TRBV4-2 combines with J gene TRBJ1-6; D call uncertain. Per germline, CDR1 LGHNA and CDR2 YNFKEQ. The CDR3 extends over 14 amino acids. Trimming took 1 base from V and 14 from J, leaving 15 bases between them. The CDR3 nucleotides read TGTGCCAGCAGCCAAGCCCTGGGAGGGAGCGCCCTCCACTTT. This codes for CASSQALGGSALHF.

This clonotype was found many times. This chain links TRBV29-1 with TRBJ1-1; D may be TRBD1 (6 bases). Trimming stripped 7 bases from V and 6 bases from J, with 12 bases between. The CDR3 length is 11 residues. Germline loops: CDR1 SQVTM, CDR2 ANQGSEA. CDR3 amino acids: CSGLGQPEAFF. DNA for the CDR3: TGCAGCGGGCTCGGACAGCCTGAAGCTTTCTTT.

In this sample, this clonotype turned up many times. The chain joins TRBV20-1 to TRBJ2-1; TRBD1 is a possible D gene (6 bases). There are 14 residues in the CDR3. The ends were cut back, 6 bases at V and 2 bases at J, with 14 bases in the middle. The germline CDR1 and CDR2 sequences are DFQATT and SNEGSKA (reference sequence). The CDR3 DNA reads as TGCAGTGCCAATACAGGGAGAGCCTACAATGAGCAGTTCTTC. Protein product: CSANTGRAYNEQFF.

This clonotype came up many times. The CDR3 DNA reads TGCAGTGCTAGAGATTTTGGGGTAGAGCAGTACTTC. Amino acid sequence: CSARDFGVEQYF. The gene calls are TRBV20-1 and TRBJ2-7; D ambiguous. Trimming removed 0 bases at V and 7 bases at J, with 10 bases between. Germline lookup yields CDR1 DFQATT and CDR2 SNEGSKA (reference sequence). The CDR3 has 12 amino acids.

The sample holds a few counts of this clonotype. The chain employs TRBV9 and TRBJ1-2, with a possible D match to TRBD1 (5 bases). This CDR3 is built from 14 residues. V was pared by 2 bases and J by 0 bases, with 8 bases between. The germline V gene encodes CDR1 SGDLS and CDR2 YYNGEE. This CDR3 is CASSVTQANYGYTF. CDR3 DNA: TGTGCCAGCAGCGTCACACAGGCTAACTATGGCTACACCTTC.

This chain connects TRBV14 to TRBJ2-1, with D possibly being TRBD1 (5 bases). Trimming removed 0 bases from V and 11 bases from J, with 11 bases in between. The germline V gene encodes CDR1 SGHDN and CDR2 FVKESK. The CDR3 has 13 residues. This CDR3 is CASSQDLQGKQFF. The CDR3 DNA reads as TGTGCCAGCAGCCAAGATCTTCAGGGAAAGCAGTTCTTC.

This clonotype has a handful of counts. This sequence joins TRBV10-3 and TRBJ2-7; 7 positions match TRBD1. CDR1 ENHRY and CDR2 SYGVKD come from the germline V gene. Trimming cost V 0 bases and J 4 bases; bases outside gene matches: 12. This CDR3 has 17 residues. CDR3 in amino acids: CAISESGIGGHRYEQYF. Written as DNA, the CDR3 is TGTGCCATCAGTGAGTCGGGGATAGGGGGCCACCGTTACGAGCAGTACTTC.

The chain uses TRBV6-1 and TRBJ2-1; perhaps TRBD2 as D (5 bases). Between the trimmed V and J ends, which lost 6 bases and 1 base, there was a span of 16 bases. The CDR3 runs to 16 residues. Germline values: CDR1 MNHNS, CDR2 SASEGT. The CDR3 sequence: CASRDVGESSYNEQFF. The CDR3, as DNA: TGTGCCAGCAGGGATGTCGGGGAGTCTTCCTACAATGAGCAGTTCTTC.

This clonotype was seen ten or more times. This chain links TRBV6-5 with TRBJ2-3; D not certain. This CDR3 has 15 residues. Deletions cut 0 bases from V and 6 bases from J, with 13 bases between. Germline CDR1 and CDR2: MNHEY and SVGAGI. The CDR3 nucleotides read TGTGCCAGCAGTTACTCGGGCAGTTACTCCGATACGCAGTATTTT. Amino acid sequence: CASSYSGSYSDTQYF.